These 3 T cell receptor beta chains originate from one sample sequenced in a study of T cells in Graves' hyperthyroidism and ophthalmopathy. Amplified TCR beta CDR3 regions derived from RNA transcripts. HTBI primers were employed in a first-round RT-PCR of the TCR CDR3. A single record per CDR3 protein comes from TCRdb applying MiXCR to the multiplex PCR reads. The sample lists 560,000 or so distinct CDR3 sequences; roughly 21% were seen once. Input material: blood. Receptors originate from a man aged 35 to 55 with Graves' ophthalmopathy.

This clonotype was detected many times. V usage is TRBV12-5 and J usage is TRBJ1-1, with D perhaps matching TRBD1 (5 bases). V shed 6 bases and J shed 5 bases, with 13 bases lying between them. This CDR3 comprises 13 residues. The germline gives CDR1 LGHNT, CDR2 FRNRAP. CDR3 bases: TGTGCTAGTGGGCAGGGCCCCGAAACTGAAGCTTTCTTT. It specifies CASGQGPETEAFF.

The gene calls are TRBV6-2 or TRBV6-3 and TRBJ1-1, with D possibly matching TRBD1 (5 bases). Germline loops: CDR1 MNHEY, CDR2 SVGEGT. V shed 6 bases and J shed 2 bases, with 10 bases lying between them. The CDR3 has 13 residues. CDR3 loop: CASRKTANTEAFF. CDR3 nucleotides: TGTGCCAGCAGGAAGACAGCAAACACTGAAGCTTTCTTT.

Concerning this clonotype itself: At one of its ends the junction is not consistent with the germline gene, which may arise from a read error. This CDR3 reads CASSLALTANEKLFF. The CDR3 DNA sequence: TGCGCCAGCAGCTTGGCGCTTACGGCTAATGAAAAACTGTTTTTT. V is TRBV5-5 and J is TRBJ1-4; D gene uncertain. CDR1 and CDR2 (germline): SGHKS, YYEKEE (reference sequence). This CDR3 is built from 15 residues. The full variable domain, in which reference TRBV5-5 and TRBJ1-4 provide the parts outside the CDR3, is DAGVTQSPTHLIKTRGQQVTLRCSPISGHKSVSWYQQVLGQGPQFIFQYYEKEERGRGNFPDRFSARQFPNYSSELNVNALLLGDSALYLCASSLALTANEKLFFGSGTQLSVL.